These T cell receptor beta chains were read from a single sample in a study of shared clonotypes between healthy human individuals. Measured with immunoSEQ multiplex PCR; TCRdb has only the in-frame clones, and not every one. The table includes around 940,000 clones, 70% to 85% detected once. Sequences were obtained from memory CD4+ T cells sorted from blood. These receptors all come from a man in his late teens or twenties in good health. Both conserved end residues are part of each CDR3. The D gene is left open where the match is weak. Size tells how often a clone was seen (once, few, many) or the class of an expanded clone, and some rows leave it out.

TRBD2	-	TRBV15	TRBJ2-6	CATSSRLAGVSGANVLTF	TGTGCCACCAGCAGTAGGCTAGCGGGAGTATCTGGGGCCAACGTCCTGACTTTC
-	-	TRBV18	TRBJ2-3	CASSPSTSASTDTQYF	TGTGCCAGCTCACCGAGCACAAGCGCCAGCACAGATACGCAGTATTTT
-	-	TRBV2	TRBJ2-5	CASSEGAGSIQYF	TGTGCCAGCAGTGAAGGGGCGGGAAGTATACAGTACTTC
-	-	TRBV2	TRBJ2-7	CASSPLWAYSYEQYF	TGTGCCAGCAGTCCCCTTTGGGCCTACTCCTACGAGCAGTACTTC
TRBD1	-	TRBV11-2	TRBJ2-7	CASSLERQGSKYF	TGTGCCAGCAGCTTGGAACGACAGGGGAGCAAGTACTTC
TRBD1	-	TRBV25-1	TRBJ2-7	CASSRTGGSYEQYF	TGTGCCAGCAGTCGGACAGGGGGCTCCTACGAGCAGTACTTC
-	-	TRBV4-1	TRBJ2-1	CASSQRLDPGNEQFF	TGCGCCAGCAGCCAGAGACTTGACCCGGGCAATGAGCAGTTCTTC
TRBD1	many	TRBV25-1	TRBJ2-7	CASSESGTGVFQQYF	TGTGCCAGCAGTGAATCCGGGACAGGGGTTTTTCAGCAGTACTTC
-	-	TRBV19	TRBJ1-1	CASSSNRVVTEAFF	TGTGCCAGTTCTTCAAACAGGGTAGTCACTGAAGCTTTCTTT
TRBD1	-	TRBV18	TRBJ2-6	CASSPLSGQGSGANVLTF	TGTGCCAGCTCACCCCTGTCCGGACAGGGTTCTGGGGCCAACGTCCTGACTTTC